This T cell receptor (beta chain) comes out of a study of cytomegalovirus exposure and HLA in healthy donors. Study-wide findings and caveats: Associated with cytomegalovirus, according to the listing, were 170 or so TCR beta chains. Common viral pathogens seemed to be connected with several of the most significant clusters, according to a later analysis. An assumption of roughly uniform sequencing depth across donors underlay the presence/absence analyses. Prior analysis indicated that the majority of TCR beta V segments exhibited productivity approximately 87% or approximately 30% of the time.

Concerning this clone: Antigen: not known.

V was cut by 5 bases and J by 5 bases, with 18 bases left in between. CDR1 LNHDA and CDR2 SQIVND come from the germline V gene (reference sequence). This CDR3 region has 16 residues. In the PCR, 60 Vbeta and 13 Jbeta primers were used. The table came from immunoSEQ multiplex PCR; TCRdb's copy has only in-frame clones and leaves some out. The data hold about 130,000 clones, with about 74% observed a single time. This chain joins TRBV19 and TRBJ1-4; D gene unclear. This TCR was sampled from a woman aged 45-60 years in good health and CMV-seropositive. Specimen: PBMCs. The CDR3, as DNA: TGTGCCAGTAGTGTCCCGAGACGGGGAGGGAATGAAAAACTGTTTTTT. Translation gives CASSVPRRGGNEKLFF. The variable domain in full, completed from reference TRBV19 and TRBJ1-4, reads DGGITQSPKYLFRKEGQNVTLSCEQNLNHDAMYWYRQDPGQGLRLIYYSQIVNDFQKGDIAEGYSVSREKKESFPLTVTSAQKNPTAFYLCASSVPRRGGNEKLFFGSGTQLSVL.